Listed below are T cell receptor beta chains from one sample, sequenced in a study of T cell responses to AZD1222 COVID-19 vaccine. Method: immunoSEQ multiplex PCR; TCRdb's copy keeps in-frame clones and lacks some. The data show around 140,000 clones, approximately 93% seen once. The sample consisted of peripheral blood, taken on day 0 of MenACWY control vaccination. The source is an adult in good health. Each CDR3 is given without its conserved first and last residue. Fields, in order: V gene, CDR3 protein.

>TRBV6-5
ASSYSGGLEAF
>TRBV5-1
ASRAWSGGADNEQF
>TRBV9
ASSVSGRQETQY
>TRBV20-1
SASRGMSNQPQH
>TRBV19
ASSMELGREGGF
>TRBV27
ASSFKGTDTQY
>TRBV6-5
ASSYSQGRETQY
>TRBV6-5
ASSRVANEKLF
>TRBV10-3
AINEGGQANYGYT
>TRBV28
ASRTPNTYEQY
>TRBV14
ASSPTGLRTEAF
>TRBV4-1
ASSRLITRGRAYNSPLH
>TRBV4-3
ASSQEWDRPEAF
>TRBV7-2
ASSLFLAGGRSYEQY
>TRBV4-3
ASSPGTGFFSYGYT
>TRBV28
ASSLFRSMNTEAF
>TRBV7-6
ASSPRAGSSYEQY
>TRBV5-1
ASSDKAGSSYNEQF
>TRBV4-2
ASSPLQGPYNEQF
>TRBV28
ASSYPNPGGYGYT
>TRBV27
ASSLDRVSGYT
>TRBV30
AWSVGFYEQY
>TRBV5-4
ASTRARLAGLQGTDTQY
>TRBV12-3/TRBV12-4
ASTNRLNTEAF
>TRBV4-1
ASSRTLFGAEAF
>TRBV4-2
ASSQEPHLTGVDTEAF
>TRBV7-2
ASSSSGTDNYGYT
>TRBV2
ASSGLGGGLQETQY
>TRBV9
ASSMGPKYGYT
>TRBV19
ASSPGGTGELF
>TRBV3-1/TRBV3-2
ASSQSLEGARGTEAF
>TRBV28
ASSFLWGREDNEQF
>TRBV25-1
ASSEAGTGLNEQF
>TRBV29-1
SVVENSNQPQH
>TRBV11-2
ASSTLAGGHNEQF
>TRBV7-9
ASYGSGYTDTQY
>TRBV5-1
ASSLSLQVAPDTQY
>TRBV7-6
ASSLDVRDSPLH
>TRBV3-1/TRBV3-2
ASSQDGYATEAF
>TRBV27
ASSPWTGANYGYT
>TRBV6-1
ASSEAESPLH
>TRBV28
ASRVGQPNTEAF
>TRBV28
ASSLRPAGPYGYT
>TRBV7-8
ASSSTGNYGYT
>TRBV6-5
ASRRRQGNQPQH
>TRBV20-1
SASTSGSGASSYNEQF
>TRBV5-1
ASRPGGLGETQY
>TRBV9
ASSVGVGVGLVYGYT
>TRBV15
ATSRGTARVLDSPLH
>TRBV4-3
ASSQVGAGGEKLF